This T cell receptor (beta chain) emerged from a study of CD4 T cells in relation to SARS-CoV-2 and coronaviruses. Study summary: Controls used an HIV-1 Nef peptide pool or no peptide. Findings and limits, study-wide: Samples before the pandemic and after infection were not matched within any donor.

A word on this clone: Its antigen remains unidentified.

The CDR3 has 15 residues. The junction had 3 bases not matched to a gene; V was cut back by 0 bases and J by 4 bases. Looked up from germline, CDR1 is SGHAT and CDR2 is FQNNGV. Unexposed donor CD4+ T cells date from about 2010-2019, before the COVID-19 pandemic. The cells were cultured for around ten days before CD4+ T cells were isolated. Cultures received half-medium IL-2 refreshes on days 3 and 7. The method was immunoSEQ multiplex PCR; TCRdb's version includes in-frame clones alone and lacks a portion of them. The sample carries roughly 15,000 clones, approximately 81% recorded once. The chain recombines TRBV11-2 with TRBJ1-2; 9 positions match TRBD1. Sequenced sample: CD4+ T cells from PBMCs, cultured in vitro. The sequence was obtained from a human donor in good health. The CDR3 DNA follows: TGTGCCAGCAGCTTAGACCGGGACAGGGCCTATGGCTACACCTTC. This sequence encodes CASSLDRDRAYGYTF.